This is a list of T cell receptor beta chains from one sample in a study of blood T cell repertoires in COVID-19. The table came from immunoSEQ multiplex PCR; TCRdb's copy has only in-frame clones and leaves some out. The sample records more than 25,000 clones, roughly 90% being singletons. The sample was peripheral blood. These receptors were taken from a human donor in a cohort sampled during active COVID-19. Each CDR3 is given with its conserved first and last residue. A D gene is named only where the DNA matches it firmly. Clone size is shown for a subset of rows, as once, few, many or a class of expanded clone.

d_gene,j_gene,abundance,v_gene,len,CDR3nt,CDR3aa
TRBD2,TRBJ2-7,.,TRBV4-1,15,TGCGCCAGCAGCCAAGCTCAGACTAGCCTAGGCGAGCAGTACTTC,CASSQAQTSLGEQYF
TRBD1,TRBJ2-5,.,TRBV19,20,TGTGCCAGTAGTGCTAGTTCCCTGGACAGGGGTTACCTATACCAAGAGACCCAGTACTTC,CASSASSLDRGYLYQETQYF
.,TRBJ2-7,once,TRBV19,14,TGTGCCAGTAGTCAACAGGGGGGGTCGCACGAGCAGTACTTC,CASSQQGGSHEQYF
.,TRBJ2-1,once,TRBV27,18,TGTGCCAGCAGTTCCCCCTTCCTAGCTCGGAGCTCCTACAATGAGCAGTTCTTC,CASSSPFLARSSYNEQFF
.,TRBJ1-1,.,TRBV5-6,15,TGTGCCAGCAGCCAACTGACAGCCGGGGGCACTGAAGCTTTCTTT,CASSQLTAGGTEAFF
.,TRBJ1-1,.,TRBV18,14,TGTGCCAGCTCACCGATCGGGGGGGACACTGAAGCTTTCTTT,CASSPIGGDTEAFF
.,TRBJ1-4,.,TRBV6-5,14,TGTGCCAGCCGCCCCCTTGGGGACATAAAAACCCTGTTTTTT,CASRPLGDIKTLFF
.,TRBJ2-5,once,TRBV6-2/TRBV6-3,14,TGTGCCAGCAGTTACCCAGGACGAGGGGAGACCCAGTACTTC,CASSYPGRGETQYF
.,TRBJ2-1,.,TRBV6-1,16,TGTGCCAGCAGTGAAATCAGGGGCCTTCTCAGGAATGAGCAGTTCTTC,CASSEIRGLLRNEQFF
.,TRBJ2-7,.,TRBV15,16,TGTGCCACCAGCAGAGGGGCCAACTCAATCGCCTACGAGCAGTACTTC,CATSRGANSIAYEQYF
TRBD1,TRBJ2-7,.,TRBV27,13,TGTGCCAGCAGTTCCCGCAGGGGGTACGAGCAGTACTTC,CASSSRRGYEQYF
.,TRBJ2-2,.,TRBV6-5,13,TGTGCCAGCAGACAGGAGAACACCGGGGAGCTGTTTTTT,CASRQENTGELFF
TRBD2,TRBJ2-3,.,TRBV3-1/TRBV3-2,16,TGTGCCAGCAGCCAAGTTGCGGGAGCCTCGACAGATACGCAGTATTTT,CASSQVAGASTDTQYF
.,TRBJ2-1,.,TRBV4-1,14,TGCGCCAGCAGCCAATTCGAGACTAACAATGAGCAGTTCTTC,CASSQFETNNEQFF
.,TRBJ2-1,.,TRBV4-2,16,TGTGCCAGCAGCCAAGAGTCGACAGTCTCCTACAATGAGCAGTTCTTC,CASSQESTVSYNEQFF
TRBD2,TRBJ2-7,.,TRBV7-2,15,TGTGCCAGCAGCCAACGGGCGGCGGGAGAGCTCGAGCAGTACTTC,CASSQRAAGELEQYF
TRBD1,TRBJ2-1,.,TRBV3-1/TRBV3-2,13,TGTGCCAGCAGCCAAGGGTACCGGGACAGACAGTTCTTC,CASSQGYRDRQFF
TRBD1,TRBJ1-2,.,TRBV3-1/TRBV3-2,14,TGTGCCAGCAGCCCGCGGACAGGGAAATATGGCTACACCTTC,CASSPRTGKYGYTF
TRBD1,TRBJ2-5,.,TRBV2,14,TGTGCCAGCGCGGGACAGGGGTTTGTAGAGACCCAGTACTTC,CASAGQGFVETQYF
.,TRBJ1-2,.,TRBV19,15,TGTGCCAGTAGTCCAGGAGATGGGGGCTCTCGTTTCTACACCTTC,CASSPGDGGSRFYTF
TRBD1,TRBJ2-5,once,TRBV28,14,TGTGCCAGCAGTCTGCAGGGGGCGCGGGAGACCCAGTACTTC,CASSLQGARETQYF
.,TRBJ2-7,.,TRBV5-4,15,TGTGCCAGCAGCTTAGGGGGGGCTCTTTCCCACGAGCAGTACTTC,CASSLGGALSHEQYF
.,TRBJ1-2,.,TRBV5-1,14,TGCGCCAGCAGCTTGGGACAGAACGACTATGGCTACACCTTC,CASSLGQNDYGYTF
.,TRBJ2-7,.,TRBV5-1,17,TGCGCCAGCAGCTTGGCGGATGTTCTAGGTCCCCGGGACGAGCAGTACTTC,CASSLADVLGPRDEQYF
.,TRBJ2-5,.,TRBV27,14,TGTGCCAGCAGTTTACAGGGCTCCCAAGAGACCCAGTACTTC,CASSLQGSQETQYF
.,TRBJ2-1,.,TRBV3-1/TRBV3-2,13,TGTGCCAGCAGCCAAGTCAAGGAGGGTGAGCAGTTCTTC,CASSQVKEGEQFF
TRBD1,TRBJ1-6,once,TRBV11-2,15,TGTGCCAGCAGCGCCTGGACAGGGGAGAATTCACCCCTCCACTTT,CASSAWTGENSPLHF
.,TRBJ2-2,.,TRBV28,15,TGTGCCAGCACCACGGGAGTTTGGGACACCGGGGAGCTGTTTTTT,CASTTGVWDTGELFF
.,TRBJ2-5,.,TRBV5-1,18,TGCGCCAGCAGCTTGGCCTCGTGGGCGGCAGGGTCCCAAGAGACCCAGTACTTC,CASSLASWAAGSQETQYF
TRBD1,TRBJ1-3,.,TRBV10-3,15,TGTGCCATCAGTGGCAAGACAGGGTCCGGAAACACCATATATTTT,CAISGKTGSGNTIYF
.,TRBJ2-5,.,TRBV7-9,16,TGTGCCAGCAGCTTAGAGGGGCCCGGGCTCCAAGAGACCCAGTACTTC,CASSLEGPGLQETQYF
TRBD2,TRBJ2-2,.,TRBV28,16,TGTGCCAGCAGCACCCTAGCGGGAGAGGGGCCCGGGGAGCTGTTTTTT,CASSTLAGEGPGELFF
TRBD2,TRBJ2-7,few,TRBV2,14,TGTGCCAGCAGAGGACTAGCGGGAGTTTACGAGCAGTACTTC,CASRGLAGVYEQYF
.,TRBJ2-2,.,TRBV28,14,TGTGCCAGCAGTTCTGGACTCGTAACCGGGGAGCTGTTTTTT,CASSSGLVTGELFF
.,TRBJ2-3,.,TRBV11-2,15,TGTGCCAGCAGCTTACGGGGTCTTGGGACAGATACGCAGTATTTT,CASSLRGLGTDTQYF
.,TRBJ2-7,.,TRBV19,13,TGTGCCAGTAGTACCGGGAGTCTGGGCGAGCAGTACTTC,CASSTGSLGEQYF
TRBD2,TRBJ2-3,.,TRBV3-1/TRBV3-2,14,TGTGCCAGCAGCCAAGGGGGGGGTACAGATACGCAGTATTTT,CASSQGGGTDTQYF
TRBD1,TRBJ1-2,.,TRBV24-1,15,TGTGCCACCAGTGATCCCCGACAGGGCTTAGGTGGCTACACCTTC,CATSDPRQGLGGYTF
.,TRBJ1-1,.,TRBV2,14,TGTGCCAGCAGTGAATTGGGCGGGGTCACTGAAGCTTTCTTT,CASSELGGVTEAFF